This entry lists 22 T cell receptor beta chains sequenced from one sample in a study of spatial heterogeneity in lung cancer (dated 2019 in TCRdb). What the time point label conveys for this sample: sample taken at primary tumor resection. Library preparation used 5' RACE. Sequencing used a NextSeq 500. TCRdb took the public reads, trimmed them with fastp at Q25, ran MiXCR for clone calling and kept in-frame beta chains. One record per CDR3 amino acid sequence lists the most common genes and DNA. Across this sample there are some 44,000 distinct CDR3 sequences, with around 13% seen only once. In total, the top ten clones hold approximately 60% of the sample. Sample: PBMCs, taken at surgery. The source of these receptors is a male donor with early-stage non-small cell lung cancer.

The sample holds many counts of this clonotype. V usage is TRBV12-5 and J usage is TRBJ2-7; D is possibly TRBD1 (6 bases). Germline-derived CDR1 and CDR2 are LGHNT and FRNRAP. The V and J ends lost 2 bases and 5 bases respectively, with 16 bases between them. The CDR3 consists of 15 residues. The chain's CDR3 is CASGLKPTGINEQYF. CDR3 in DNA: TGTGCTAGTGGTTTGAAACCGACAGGAATCAACGAGCAGTACTTC.

This clonotype was seen ten or more times. This chain links TRBV29-1 with TRBJ2-2; TRBD2 matches 7 bases. CDR1 is SQVTM and CDR2 is ANQGSEA in the germline V gene. V lost 7 bases to trimming and J lost 4 bases; unmatched junction nucleotides: 9. The CDR3 is made up of 14 amino acids. The CDR3 DNA reads as TGCAGCGCAGGTCTGCGGGGGAGCACCGGGGAGCTGTTTTTT. It is translated as CSAGLRGSTGELFF.

This clonotype was picked up many times. V gene TRBV4-1 combines with J gene TRBJ2-7; perhaps TRBD2 as D (5 bases). Germline values: CDR1 MGHRA, CDR2 YSYEKL. V shed 0 bases and J shed 6 bases, with 12 bases lying between them. The CDR3 consists of 14 residues. The CDR3 sequence is CASSQDLRGLEQYF. The CDR3, as DNA: TGCGCCAGCAGCCAAGATTTACGAGGGCTCGAGCAGTACTTC.

This clonotype occurred many times. The V call is TRBV18, the J call TRBJ1-4, with a possible D match to TRBD1 (5 bases). The CDR3 is 18 residues long. Deletions cut 1 base from V and 3 bases from J, with 18 bases between. Looked up from germline, CDR1 is KGHSH and CDR2 is LQKENI. The CDR3 DNA reads as TGTGCCAGCTCACCACGGCGTACAGGCTTGGGAGCTAATGAAAAACTGTTTTTT. It yields the protein CASSPRRTGLGANEKLFF.

The rearrangement links TRBV4-1 to TRBJ1-1, with D possibly TRBD1 on 6 matching bases. In germline, CDR1 is MGHRA, CDR2 YSYEKL. V lost 2 bases and J 5 bases, leaving 24 bases between the germline ends. The CDR3 loop spans 18 amino acids. The CDR3 loop reads CASSQLPRAVGGRTEAFF. The CDR3 DNA sequence: TGCGCCAGCAGCCAACTCCCCCGCGCAGTAGGGGGGCGAACTGAAGCTTTCTTT.

The chain combines TRBV2 with TRBJ1-4; 8 positions match TRBD1. The CDR3 has 13 residues. V shed 6 bases and J 8 bases; nucleotides not matched to a gene: 5. Germline V CDR1 and CDR2: SNHLY, FYNNEI. The CDR3 DNA sequence: TGTGCCAGCAGAGGACAGGGTTGGGAAAAACTGTTTTTT. Translation: CASRGQGWEKLFF.

This clonotype has a handful of counts. V and J are TRBV27 and TRBJ1-4, with TRBD1 matching 9 bases. The CDR3 length is 14 residues. The germline gives CDR1 MNHEY, CDR2 SMNVEV (reference sequence). Trimming took 8 bases from V and 7 from J; bases not matched to a gene: 8. The chain's CDR3 is CASPTGGISEKLFF. Written as DNA, the CDR3 is TGTGCCAGCCCTACAGGGGGCATAAGTGAAAAACTGTTTTTT.

This clonotype was seen repeatedly, ten times or more. The chain employs TRBV7-3 and TRBJ2-1; 8 bases match TRBD1. CDR1 and CDR2 from the germline V gene are SGHTA and FQGTGA. Trimming cost V 2 bases and J 8 bases; bases outside gene matches: 14. CDR3 size: 17 residues. The CDR3 region is CASSLGAGGPPTHEQFF. CDR3 sequence (DNA): TGTGCCAGCAGCTTAGGGGCAGGGGGCCCCCCCACGCATGAGCAGTTCTTC.

This clonotype was detected many times. The rearrangement links TRBV15 to TRBJ1-4, with a possible D match to TRBD1 (5 bases). This CDR3 region has 16 residues. V was shortened by 5 bases and J by 0 bases, with 13 bases between the two germline ends. CDR1 is LNHNV, CDR2 YYDKDF, per germline (reference sequence). The DNA for the CDR3 is TGTGCCACCAGCGCCGGGACGTCGGCAACTAATGAAAAACTGTTTTTT. Translation gives CATSAGTSATNEKLFF.

This clonotype has only a few counts. The chain is built from TRBV5-1 and TRBJ2-5, with D possibly TRBD1 on 6 matching bases. Germline loops: CDR1 SGHRS, CDR2 YFSETQ. V was shortened by 4 bases and J by 0 bases, with 7 bases between the two germline ends. This CDR3 spans 13 amino acids. This CDR3 reads CASSGDNQETQYF. The CDR3 DNA follows: TGCGCCAGCAGCGGGGACAACCAAGAGACCCAGTACTTC.

This clonotype has more than one count but fewer than ten. This chain links TRBV12-3 or TRBV12-4 with TRBJ2-3; D remains ambiguous. The CDR3 totals 14 residues. V was shortened by 3 bases and J by 6 bases, with 13 bases between the two germline ends. CDR3 DNA sequence: TGTGCCAGCAGTTTGCGAGCCCTGGTGGATACGCAGTATTTT. It codes for CASSLRALVDTQYF.

This clonotype came up a few times. The rearrangement uses TRBV19 and TRBJ2-3, with a tentative D call TRBD2 (6 bases). Germline CDR1 LNHDA, CDR2 SQIVND (reference sequence). The CDR3 has 14 amino acids. V lost 3 bases, J lost 4 bases, and 11 bases lay in between. CDR3 nucleotides: TGTGCCAGTAGTATTCGGGGGAGAGCAGATACGCAGTATTTT. Translated: CASSIRGRADTQYF.

This clonotype was detected only a few times. This chain uses TRBV7-9 with TRBJ2-7, with D perhaps matching TRBD2 (6 bases). Germline CDR1 SEHNR, CDR2 FQNEAQ (reference sequence). The CDR3 extends over 13 amino acids. V gave up 1 base and J gave up 3 bases, with 7 bases separating them. The CDR3 sequence is CASSLGGVYEQYF. The CDR3, as DNA: TGTGCCAGCAGCTTAGGGGGGGTCTACGAGCAGTACTTC.

This clonotype occurred a few times. The rearrangement uses TRBV4-1 and TRBJ1-6; D uncertain. Germline V gene data show CDR1 as MGHRA and CDR2 as YSYEKL. V dropped 4 bases and J dropped 0 bases, with 22 bases sitting between them. This CDR3 is 20 amino acids long. The CDR3 protein is CASSPQAPIGRSSYNSPLHF. Here the CDR3 DNA reads TGCGCCAGCAGCCCGCAGGCGCCAATCGGCAGGAGCTCCTATAATTCACCCCTCCACTTT.

This clonotype was picked up many times. The chain has TRBV5-1 and TRBJ2-1; the D is unclear. Germline V CDR1 and CDR2: SGHRS, YFSETQ. The CDR3 spans 13 residues. Deletions cut 0 bases from V and 8 bases from J, with 9 bases between. In DNA form, the CDR3 reads TGCGCCAGCAGCTTGGGGCCGGAAGATGAGCAGTTCTTC. As protein: CASSLGPEDEQFF.

This clonotype was seen many times. The V gene is TRBV6-5, the J gene TRBJ2-7, with TRBD1 matching over 7 bases. V lost 5 bases and J lost 6; bases outside the gene matches: 13. The CDR3 has 15 amino acids. Germline V gene lookup returns CDR1 MNHEY and CDR2 SVGAGI. In DNA, the CDR3 is TGTGCCAGCAGTCTGACACCGGGACAGCGAACCGAGCAGTACTTC. It translates to CASSLTPGQRTEQYF.

This clonotype was seen a few times. V usage is TRBV6-6 and J usage is TRBJ2-2, with 7 bases fitting TRBD2. This CDR3 is 13 amino acids long. V gave up 6 bases and J gave up 2 bases; unmatched junction bases: 0. Germline assignment: CDR1 MNHNY and CDR2 SVGAGI (reference sequence). The CDR3, as DNA: TGTGCCAGCAGGACTAGCAACACCGGGGAGCTGTTTTTT. It translates to CASRTSNTGELFF.

This clonotype was detected many times. The J gene is TRBJ2-5, the V gene TRBV4-1; TRBD1 might be the D (7 bases). Germline CDR1 reads MGHRA; CDR2 reads YSYEKL. This CDR3 spans 14 amino acids. Trimming shortened V by 4 bases and J by 2 bases, and 11 bases separated the two germline ends. CDR3 sequence: CASSLAGQQETQYF. The CDR3 DNA follows: TGCGCCAGCAGCCTTGCGGGACAGCAAGAGACCCAGTACTTC.

The table lists this clonotype with many counts. This sequence joins TRBV28 and TRBJ1-5; 11 bases line up with TRBD1. CDR3 length: 15 amino acids. Unmatched junction bases numbered 2, after V lost 5 bases and J lost 2 bases. CDR1 MDHEN and CDR2 SYDVKM come from the germline V gene. The CDR3 loop reads CASSRTGGGNQPQHF. As DNA, the CDR3 is TGTGCCAGCAGTCGGACAGGGGGCGGCAATCAGCCCCAGCATTTT. Supplemented by reference TRBV28 and TRBJ1-5, the full variable domain reads DVKVTQSSRYLVKRTGEKVFLECVQDMDHENMFWYRQDPGLGLRLIYFSYDVKMKEKGDIPEGYSVSREKKERFSLILESASTNQTSMYLCASSRTGGGNQPQHFGDGTRLSIL.

This clonotype was counted many times. This rearrangement joins TRBV5-4 to TRBJ2-7; the D call may be TRBD1 or TRBD2 (5 bases each). The V gene's germline CDR1 is SGHNT and CDR2 YYREEE (reference sequence). Trimming took 4 bases from V and 6 from J, leaving 14 bases between them. The CDR3 spans 13 residues. CDR3 sequence reads: CASSGTLEAEQYF. CDR3 sequence (DNA): TGTGCCAGCAGCGGGACCCTTGAGGCCGAGCAGTACTTC. The variable domain in full, with the rest retrieved from reference TRBV5-4 and TRBJ2-7, is ETGVTQSPTHLIKTRGQQVTLRCSSQSGHNTVSWYQQALGQGPQFIFQYYREEENGRGNFPPRFSGLQFPNYSSELNVNALELDDSALYLCASSGTLEAEQYFGPGTRLTVT.

The genes are TRBV28 and TRBJ2-6, with a weak D call TRBD2 (5 bases). The V end was cut by 2 bases, the J end by 0 bases, with 8 bases between. In germline, CDR1 is MDHEN, CDR2 SYDVKM. This CDR3 contains 16 residues. CDR3 region: CASSLHGVSGANVLTF. CDR3 nucleotides: TGTGCCAGCAGTTTACACGGGGTCTCTGGGGCCAACGTCCTGACTTTC.

This clonotype was seen repeatedly, ten times or more. At one end, the junction sequence differs from germline, possibly due to a read error. This chain uses TRBV7-9 with TRBJ2-3; 10 nucleotides match TRBD2. This CDR3 is built from 17 residues. The germline CDR1 and CDR2 sequences are SEHNR and FQNEAQ (reference sequence). This chain's CDR3 is CASNLDSGRHYTDTQYF. In DNA form, the CDR3 reads TGTGCCAGCAACTTAGATAGCGGGAGGCATTACACAGATACGCAGTATTTT.